The rows below give T cell receptor beta chains drawn from one sample of a study of siplizumab effects on memory and regulatory T cells. TCRdb keeps only in-frame clones here, not all; method: immunoSEQ multiplex PCR. Among fewer than 130,000 clones listed, roughly 92% were seen once. The sample taken for sequencing was CD4+ T cells sorted from blood. These receptors originate from a human donor in good health. CDR3s include the opening cysteine and the closing phenylalanine or tryptophan. The order of the fields is J gene, D gene, V gene, clone size, CDR3 protein, CDR3 DNA. A D gene is named only where the DNA matches it firmly. Expanded clones are given a class, and other clones once, few, many or no size at all.

TRBJ2-3 - TRBV18 - CASSIGRSGLDTQYF TGTGCCAGCTCAATAGGGCGTAGCGGACTAGATACGCAGTATTTT
TRBJ1-2 TRBD1 TRBV13 - CASSVGTGSLFAPAGYTF TGTGCCAGCAGCGTCGGGACAGGGTCCCTTTTTGCCCCAGCGGGCTACACCTTC
TRBJ1-2 TRBD1 TRBV5-1 - CASSRWDSNYGYTF TGCGCCAGCAGCCGGTGGGACAGTAACTATGGCTACACCTTC
TRBJ1-1 - TRBV15 - CATSRDYAGNAEAFF TGTGCCACCAGCAGAGATTACGCGGGGAACGCTGAAGCTTTCTTT
TRBJ1-2 - TRBV2 - CASTRRDDYGYTF TGTGCCAGCACACGACGGGACGACTATGGCTACACCTTC
TRBJ1-5 - TRBV5-1 few CASSLVGEEGQPQHF TGCGCCAGCAGCTTGGTGGGGGAGGAAGGTCAGCCCCAGCATTTT
TRBJ2-1 TRBD2 TRBV7-3 - CASSPNSGGLFGEQFF TGTGCCAGCAGCCCTAATAGCGGGGGGCTTTTCGGTGAGCAGTTCTTC
TRBJ2-7 - TRBV7-2 - CASSLQVQSTSSYEQYF TGTGCCAGCAGCTTACAGGTCCAGTCAACGAGCTCCTACGAGCAGTACTTC
TRBJ2-5 - TRBV5-1 - CASSPMDREETQYF TGCGCCAGCAGCCCCATGGACCGAGAAGAGACCCAGTACTTC
TRBJ1-2 - TRBV19 - CASSIDSYGYTF TGTGCCAGTAGTATTGACAGCTATGGCTACACCTTC
TRBJ2-3 - TRBV9 - CASSVEASTDTQYF TGTGCCAGCAGCGTAGAAGCGAGCACAGATACGCAGTATTTT
TRBJ2-2 TRBD1 TRBV7-9 - CASSPGQGANTGELFF TGTGCCAGCAGCCCAGGACAGGGCGCGAACACCGGGGAGCTGTTTTTT
TRBJ1-5 - TRBV2 - CASSENRSNQPQHF TGTGCCAGCAGTGAAAACAGGAGCAATCAGCCCCAGCATTTT
TRBJ2-7 - TRBV7-9 - CASSLGLVYEQYF TGTGCCAGCAGCCTGGGCCTGGTTTACGAGCAGTACTTC
TRBJ2-3 - TRBV19 - CASSTRQGTDTQYF TGTGCCAGTAGTACGCGACAGGGCACAGATACGCAGTATTTT
TRBJ1-1 - TRBV6-5 - CASSYSSLQKNTEAFF TGTGCCAGCAGTTACTCCTCTCTGCAGAAAAACACTGAAGCTTTCTTT
TRBJ2-7 - TRBV5-1 - CASSLAGRSYEQYF TGCGCCAGCAGCTTGGCCGGGAGATCCTACGAGCAGTACTTC
TRBJ2-5 - TRBV7-2 - CASSLPETQYF TGTGCCAGCAGCCTCCCGGAGACCCAGTACTTC
TRBJ2-5 TRBD1 TRBV5-4 - CASTMPPDRGGQETQYF TGTGCCAGCACCATGCCCCCCGACAGGGGTGGTCAGGAGACCCAGTACTTC
TRBJ2-7 TRBD1 TRBV15 - CATSRGQGQGGNEQYF TGTGCCACCAGCAGAGGCCAAGGACAGGGAGGTAACGAGCAGTACTTC
TRBJ2-7 - TRBV5-4 - CASSYRGLGSYEQYF TGTGCCAGCAGCTACCGGGGACTGGGCTCCTACGAGCAGTACTTC
TRBJ2-5 - TRBV18 - CASSPQNRTTQETQYF TGTGCCAGCTCACCTCAAAACAGGACTACGCAAGAGACCCAGTACTTC
TRBJ2-7 - TRBV7-2 once CASSLAGGGWSYEQYF TGTGCCAGCAGCTTAGCGGGAGGGGGGTGGTCCTACGAGCAGTACTTC
TRBJ1-2 - TRBV12-5 - CASGLDPPSFNYGYTF TGTGCTAGTGGTTTGGATCCCCCCTCGTTTAACTATGGCTACACCTTC
TRBJ1-3 - TRBV29-1 - CSVGTGNTIYF TGCAGCGTTGGGACTGGAAACACCATATATTTT
TRBJ2-1 TRBD1 TRBV6-5 - CASSLDDRDVHEQFF TGTGCCAGCAGCCTCGATGACAGGGATGTCCATGAGCAGTTCTTC
TRBJ2-1 TRBD2 TRBV4-1 few CASSQVLAGRYNEQFF TGCGCCAGCAGCCAGGTTCTAGCGGGGAGATACAATGAGCAGTTCTTC